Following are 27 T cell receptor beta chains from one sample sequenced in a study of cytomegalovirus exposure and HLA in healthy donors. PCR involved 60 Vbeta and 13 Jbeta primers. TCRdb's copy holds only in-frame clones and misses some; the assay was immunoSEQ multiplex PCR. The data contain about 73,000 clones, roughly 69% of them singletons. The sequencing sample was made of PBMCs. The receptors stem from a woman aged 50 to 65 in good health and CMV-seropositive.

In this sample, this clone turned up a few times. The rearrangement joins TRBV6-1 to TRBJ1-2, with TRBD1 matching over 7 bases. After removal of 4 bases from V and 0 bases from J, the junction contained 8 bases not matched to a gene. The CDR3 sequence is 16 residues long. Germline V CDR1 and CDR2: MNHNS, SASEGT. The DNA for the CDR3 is TGTGCCAGCAGTGCTATAATGGGACAGCCTAACTATGGCTACACCTTC. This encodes CASSAIMGQPNYGYTF.

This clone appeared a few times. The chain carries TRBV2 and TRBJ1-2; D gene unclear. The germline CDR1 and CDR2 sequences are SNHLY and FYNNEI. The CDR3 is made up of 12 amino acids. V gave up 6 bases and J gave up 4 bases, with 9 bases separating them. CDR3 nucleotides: TGTGCCAGCAGGTCAGAGGGCTATGGCTACACCTTC. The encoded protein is CASRSEGYGYTF.

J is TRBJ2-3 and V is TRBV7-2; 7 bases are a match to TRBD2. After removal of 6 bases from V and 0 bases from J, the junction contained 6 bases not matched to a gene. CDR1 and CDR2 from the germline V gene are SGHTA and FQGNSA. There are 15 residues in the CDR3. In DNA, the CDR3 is TGTGCCAGCAGTAGGGACTATACTAGCACAGATACGCAGTATTTT. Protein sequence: CASSRDYTSTDTQYF.

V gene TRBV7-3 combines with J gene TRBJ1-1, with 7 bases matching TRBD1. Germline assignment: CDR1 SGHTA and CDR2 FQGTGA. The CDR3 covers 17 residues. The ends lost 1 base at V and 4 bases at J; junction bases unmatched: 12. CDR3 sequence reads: CASSLMGRGITFTEAFF. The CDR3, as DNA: TGTGCCAGCAGCTTAATGGGCAGGGGGATTACGTTCACTGAAGCTTTCTTT.

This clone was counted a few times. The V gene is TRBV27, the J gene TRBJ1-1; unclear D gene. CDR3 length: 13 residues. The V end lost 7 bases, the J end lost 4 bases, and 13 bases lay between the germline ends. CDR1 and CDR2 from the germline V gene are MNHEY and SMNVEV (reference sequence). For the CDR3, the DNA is TGTGCCAGCAAGATTACGGGTATCACTGAAGCTTTCTTT. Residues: CASKITGITEAFF.

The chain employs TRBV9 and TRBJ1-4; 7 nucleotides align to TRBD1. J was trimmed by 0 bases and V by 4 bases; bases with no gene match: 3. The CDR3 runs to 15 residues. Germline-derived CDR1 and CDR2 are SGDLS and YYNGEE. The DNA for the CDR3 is TGTGCCAGCAGCAAAACAGGGGCAACTAATGAAAAACTGTTTTTT. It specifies CASSKTGATNEKLFF.

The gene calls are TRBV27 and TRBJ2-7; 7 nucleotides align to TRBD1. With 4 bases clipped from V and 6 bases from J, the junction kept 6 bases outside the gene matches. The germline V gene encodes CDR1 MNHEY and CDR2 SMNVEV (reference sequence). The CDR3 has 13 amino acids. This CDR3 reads CASSWNAGGEQYF. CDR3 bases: TGTGCCAGCAGTTGGAACGCAGGGGGCGAGCAGTACTTC.

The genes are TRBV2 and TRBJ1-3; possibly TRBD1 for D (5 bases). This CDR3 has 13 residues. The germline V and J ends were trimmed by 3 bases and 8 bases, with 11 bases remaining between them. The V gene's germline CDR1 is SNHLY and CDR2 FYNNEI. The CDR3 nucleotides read TGTGCCAGCAGTGACTGGGGAGGGGACACCATATATTTT. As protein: CASSDWGGDTIYF.

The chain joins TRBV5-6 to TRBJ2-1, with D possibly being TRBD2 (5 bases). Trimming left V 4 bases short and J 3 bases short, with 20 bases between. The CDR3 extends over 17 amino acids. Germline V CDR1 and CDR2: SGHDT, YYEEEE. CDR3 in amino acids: CASSPSDSGIYYNEQFF. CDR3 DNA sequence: TGTGCCAGCAGCCCCTCGGATTCGGGGATCTACTACAATGAGCAGTTCTTC.

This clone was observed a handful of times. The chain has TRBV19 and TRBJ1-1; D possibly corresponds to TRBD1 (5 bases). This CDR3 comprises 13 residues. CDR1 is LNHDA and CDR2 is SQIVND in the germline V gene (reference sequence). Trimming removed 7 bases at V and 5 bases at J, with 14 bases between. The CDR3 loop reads CASKGEDGTEAFF. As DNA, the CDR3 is TGTGCCAGTAAAGGGGAGGACGGGACTGAAGCTTTCTTT.

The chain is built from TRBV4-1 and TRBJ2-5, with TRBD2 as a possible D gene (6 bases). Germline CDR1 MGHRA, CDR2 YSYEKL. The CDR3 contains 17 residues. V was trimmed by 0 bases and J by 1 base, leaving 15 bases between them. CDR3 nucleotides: TGCGCCAGCAGCCAAGATCGCGGGGTGGACCCCCAAGAGACCCAGTACTTC. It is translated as CASSQDRGVDPQETQYF.

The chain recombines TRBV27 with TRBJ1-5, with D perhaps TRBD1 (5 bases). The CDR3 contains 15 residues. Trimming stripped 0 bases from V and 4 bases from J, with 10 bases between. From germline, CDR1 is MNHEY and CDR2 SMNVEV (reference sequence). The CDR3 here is CASSLSRQRNQPQHF. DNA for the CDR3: TGTGCCAGCAGTTTATCAAGACAGAGGAATCAGCCCCAGCATTTT.

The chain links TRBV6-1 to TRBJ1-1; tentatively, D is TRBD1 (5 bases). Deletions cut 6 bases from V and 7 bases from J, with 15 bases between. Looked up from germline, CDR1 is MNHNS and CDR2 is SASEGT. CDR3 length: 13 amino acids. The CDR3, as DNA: TGTGCCAGCAGCCGGGGGGAAGGGGATGAAGCTTTCTTT. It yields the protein CASSRGEGDEAFF.

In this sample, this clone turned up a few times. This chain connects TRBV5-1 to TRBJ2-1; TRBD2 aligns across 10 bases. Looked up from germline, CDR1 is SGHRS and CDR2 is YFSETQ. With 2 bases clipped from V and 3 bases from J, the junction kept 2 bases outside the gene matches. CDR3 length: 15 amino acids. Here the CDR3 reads CASSFPSGGYNEQFF. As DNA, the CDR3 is TGCGCCAGCAGCTTTCCTAGCGGGGGCTACAATGAGCAGTTCTTC.

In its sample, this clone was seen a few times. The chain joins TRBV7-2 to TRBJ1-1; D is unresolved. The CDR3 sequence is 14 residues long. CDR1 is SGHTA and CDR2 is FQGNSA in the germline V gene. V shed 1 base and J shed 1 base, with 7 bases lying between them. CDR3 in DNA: TGTGCCAGCAGCTTAGTAGCTACGAACACTGAAGCTTTCTTT. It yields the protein CASSLVATNTEAFF.

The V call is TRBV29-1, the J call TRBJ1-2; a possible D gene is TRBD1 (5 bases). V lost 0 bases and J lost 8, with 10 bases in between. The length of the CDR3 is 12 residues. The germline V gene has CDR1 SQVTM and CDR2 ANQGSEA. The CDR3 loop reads CSVEDLEGGYTF. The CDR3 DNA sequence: TGCAGCGTTGAAGATCTGGAGGGGGGCTACACCTTC. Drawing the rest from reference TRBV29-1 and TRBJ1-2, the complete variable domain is SAVISQKPSRDICQRGTSLTIQCQVDSQVTMMFWYRQQPGQSLTLIATANQGSEATYESGFVIDKFPISRPNLTFSTLTVSNMSPEDSSIYLCSVEDLEGGYTFGSGTRLTVV.

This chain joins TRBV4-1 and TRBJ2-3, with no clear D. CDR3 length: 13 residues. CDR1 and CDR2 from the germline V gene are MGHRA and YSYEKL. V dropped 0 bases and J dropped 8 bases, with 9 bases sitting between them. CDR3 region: CASSQERIGTQYF. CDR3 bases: TGCGCCAGCAGCCAAGAACGCATCGGTACGCAGTATTTT.

CDR3 nucleotide sequence: TGCGCCAGCAGCTTGGCCTGGGGCTCTTACAATGAGCAGTTCTTC. Protein product: CASSLAWGSYNEQFF. J is TRBJ2-1 and V is TRBV5-1; possible D gene TRBD1, 5 bases. This CDR3 region has 15 residues. Trimming removed 0 bases at V and 4 bases at J, with 11 bases between. From germline, CDR1 is SGHRS and CDR2 YFSETQ. The variable domain in full, with the rest retrieved from reference TRBV5-1 and TRBJ2-1, is KAGVTQTPRYLIKTRGQQVTLSCSPISGHRSVSWYQQTPGQGLQFLFEYFSETQRNKGNFPGRFSGRQFSNSRSEMNVSTLELGDSALYLCASSLAWGSYNEQFFGPGTRLTVL.

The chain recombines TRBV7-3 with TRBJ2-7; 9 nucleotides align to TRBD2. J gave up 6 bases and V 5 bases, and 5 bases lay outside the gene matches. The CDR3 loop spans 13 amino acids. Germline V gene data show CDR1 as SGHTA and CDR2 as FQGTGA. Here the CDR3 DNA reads TGTGCCAGCAGCGCCGCGACTAGCGGCGAGCAGTACTTC. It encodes CASSAATSGEQYF.

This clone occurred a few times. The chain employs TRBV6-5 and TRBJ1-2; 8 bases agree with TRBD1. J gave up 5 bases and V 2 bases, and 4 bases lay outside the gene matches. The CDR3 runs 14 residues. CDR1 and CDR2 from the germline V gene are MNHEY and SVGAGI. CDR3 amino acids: CASSYVTGDYGYTF. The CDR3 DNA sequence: TGTGCCAGCAGTTACGTGACAGGGGATTATGGCTACACCTTC.

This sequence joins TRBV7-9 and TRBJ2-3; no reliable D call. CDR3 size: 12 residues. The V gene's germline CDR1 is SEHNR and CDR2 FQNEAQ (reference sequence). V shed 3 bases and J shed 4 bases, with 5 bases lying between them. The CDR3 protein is CASSLLADTQYF. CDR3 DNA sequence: TGTGCCAGCAGCTTGCTAGCAGATACGCAGTATTTT.

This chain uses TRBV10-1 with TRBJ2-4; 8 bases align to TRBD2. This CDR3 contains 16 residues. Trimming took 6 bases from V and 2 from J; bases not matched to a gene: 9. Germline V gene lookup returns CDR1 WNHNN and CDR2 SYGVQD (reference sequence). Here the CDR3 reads CASSGRDPTTKNIQYF. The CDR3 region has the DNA TGCGCCAGCAGCGGGAGGGACCCCACCACCAAAAACATTCAGTACTTC.

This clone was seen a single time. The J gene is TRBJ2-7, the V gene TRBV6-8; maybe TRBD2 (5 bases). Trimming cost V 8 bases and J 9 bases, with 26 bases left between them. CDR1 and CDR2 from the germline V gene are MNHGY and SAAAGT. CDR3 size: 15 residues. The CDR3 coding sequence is TGTGCCAGCTTCCCCCTAGGACTCTTGGGTTTTGTGCAGTACTTC. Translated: CASFPLGLLGFVQYF.

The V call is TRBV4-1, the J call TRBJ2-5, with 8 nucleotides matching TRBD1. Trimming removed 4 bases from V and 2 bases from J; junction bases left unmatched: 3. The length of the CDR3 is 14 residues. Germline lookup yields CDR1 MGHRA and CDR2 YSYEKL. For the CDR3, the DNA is TGCGCCAGCAGCCGACAGGGGAGGCAAGAGACCCAGTACTTC. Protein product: CASSRQGRQETQYF.

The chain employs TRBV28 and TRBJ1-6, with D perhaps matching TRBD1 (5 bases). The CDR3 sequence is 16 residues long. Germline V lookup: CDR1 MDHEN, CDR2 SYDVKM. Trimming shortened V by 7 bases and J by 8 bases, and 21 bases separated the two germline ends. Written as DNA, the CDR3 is TGTGCCAGCACCATCATCGGGGACGGGGGGGATTCACCCCTCCACTTT. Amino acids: CASTIIGDGGDSPLHF.

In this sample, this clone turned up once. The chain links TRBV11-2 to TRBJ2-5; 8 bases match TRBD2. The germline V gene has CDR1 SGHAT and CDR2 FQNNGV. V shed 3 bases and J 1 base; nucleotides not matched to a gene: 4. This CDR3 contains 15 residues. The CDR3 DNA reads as TGTGCCAGCAGCTTTAGTAGCGGGGCCCAAGAGACCCAGTACTTC. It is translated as CASSFSSGAQETQYF.

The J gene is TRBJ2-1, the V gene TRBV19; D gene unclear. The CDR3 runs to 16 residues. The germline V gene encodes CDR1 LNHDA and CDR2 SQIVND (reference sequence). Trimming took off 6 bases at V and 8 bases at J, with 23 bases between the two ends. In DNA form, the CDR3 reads TGTGCCAGTAGCCTCTATCAGGATACGGTTCCCCATGAGCAGTTCTTC. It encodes CASSLYQDTVPHEQFF.